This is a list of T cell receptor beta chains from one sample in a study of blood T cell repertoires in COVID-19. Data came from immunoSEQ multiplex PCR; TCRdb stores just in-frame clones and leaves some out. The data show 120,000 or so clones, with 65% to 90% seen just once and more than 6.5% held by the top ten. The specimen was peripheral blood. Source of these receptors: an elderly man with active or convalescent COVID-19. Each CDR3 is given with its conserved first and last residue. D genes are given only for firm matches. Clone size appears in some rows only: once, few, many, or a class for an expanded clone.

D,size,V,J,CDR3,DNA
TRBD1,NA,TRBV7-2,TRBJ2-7,CASSLRDRSYEQYF,TGTGCCAGCAGCCTCCGGGACAGGTCCTACGAGCAGTACTTC
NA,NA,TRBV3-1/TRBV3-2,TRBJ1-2,CASSQDSAGPHGYTF,TGTGCCAGCAGCCAAGATTCGGCAGGCCCTCATGGCTACACCTTC
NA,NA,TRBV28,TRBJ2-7,CASSLPGSPYEQYF,TGTGCCAGCAGTTTACCAGGGTCCCCCTACGAGCAGTACTTC
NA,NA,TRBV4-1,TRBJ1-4,CASSQPVLNRRVKLFF,TGCGCCAGCAGCCAACCCGTTCTAAACAGGCGCGTAAAACTGTTTTTT
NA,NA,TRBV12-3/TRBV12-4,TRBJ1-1,CASSLVAPEAFF,TGTGCCAGCAGTTTAGTAGCCCCTGAAGCTTTCTTT
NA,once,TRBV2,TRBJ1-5,CASIDSSNQPQHF,TGTGCCAGCATCGACAGCAGCAATCAGCCCCAGCATTTT
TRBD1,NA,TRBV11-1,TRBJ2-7,CASSLGTGGSYEQYF,TGTGCCAGCAGCTTAGGCACAGGGGGTTCCTACGAGCAGTACTTC
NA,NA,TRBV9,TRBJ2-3,CASSVAMTSRGTDTQYF,TGTGCCAGCAGCGTAGCTATGACTAGTAGAGGCACAGATACGCAGTATTTT
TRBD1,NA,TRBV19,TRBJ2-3,CASSTGTARMDTQYF,TGTGCCAGTAGTACCGGGACAGCCCGAATGGATACGCAGTATTTT
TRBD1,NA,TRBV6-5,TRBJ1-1,CASSYSSSRQGAFF,TGTGCCAGCAGTTACTCGTCCTCCCGACAGGGTGCTTTCTTT
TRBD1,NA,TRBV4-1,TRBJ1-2,CASSPTGGRYTF,TGCGCCAGCAGCCCAACAGGGGGACGCTACACCTTC
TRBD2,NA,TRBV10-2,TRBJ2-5,CASSPVGGGALFGETQYF,TGCGCCAGCAGTCCCGTGGGCGGGGGGGCCCTGTTCGGGGAGACCCAGTACTTC
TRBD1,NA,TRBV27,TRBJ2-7,CASSLSRQGAREQYF,TGTGCCAGCAGTTTATCCCGGCAGGGGGCCCGGGAGCAGTACTTC
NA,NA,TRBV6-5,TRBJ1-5,CATTPGSHSNQPQHF,TGTGCCACCACCCCGGGGAGTCACAGCAATCAGCCCCAGCATTTT
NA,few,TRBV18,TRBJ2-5,CASSPKKPGDRAETQYF,TGTGCCAGCTCACCAAAGAAACCGGGAGACAGGGCAGAGACCCAGTACTTC
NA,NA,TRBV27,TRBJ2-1,CASSLTTGVSYNEQFF,TGTGCCAGCAGCCTAACCACGGGAGTATCCTACAATGAGCAGTTCTTC
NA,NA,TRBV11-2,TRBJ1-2,CASSNTGYYGYTF,TGTGCCAGCAGCAATACAGGGTACTATGGCTACACCTTC
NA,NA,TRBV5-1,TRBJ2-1,CASSLAMGGANEQFF,TGCGCCAGCAGCTTGGCCATGGGGGGAGCCAATGAGCAGTTCTTC
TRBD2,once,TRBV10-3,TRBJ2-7,CAISARTSGRWQYF,TGTGCCATCAGTGCCCGGACTAGCGGGAGATGGCAGTACTTC
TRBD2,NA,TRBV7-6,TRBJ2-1,CASSLVSRGRVLDNEQFF,TGTGCCAGCAGCCTAGTCTCTCGCGGGAGGGTCTTAGACAATGAGCAGTTCTTC